The 18 T cell receptor beta chains reported below all come from one sample, sequenced in a study of blood T cells in healthy people across ages. It was with a sample-barcoded 5' primer and a J-beta primer mix that a second PCR of about 6 to 12 cycles was run. TCRdb independently ran MiXCR on the 5' RACE reads; one entry per CDR3 protein. The sample includes approximately 800,000 distinct CDR3 sequences, approximately 59% seen only once; the top ten take roughly 26%. Sequenced sample: blood. The source of these receptors is a man younger than 40 in good health.

The V call is TRBV28, the J call TRBJ2-7; D is unclear. V was clipped by 1 base and J by 2 bases, with 6 bases between them. CDR1 and CDR2 from the germline V gene are MDHEN and SYDVKM. This CDR3 region has 13 residues. The CDR3 DNA reads as TGTGCCAGCAGTTTATACCAGCCCTACGAGCAGTACTTC. Protein product: CASSLYQPYEQYF.

The chain joins TRBV12-3 or TRBV12-4 to TRBJ1-5, with D perhaps matching TRBD1 (5 bases). V was trimmed by 8 bases and J by 1 base, leaving 15 bases between them. CDR3 length: 15 residues. CDR3 amino acids: CASRPPGPSNQPQHF. The CDR3 DNA sequence: TGTGCCAGCCGACCCCCAGGGCCGAGCAATCAGCCCCAGCATTTT.

The chain employs TRBV4-1 and TRBJ2-1, with 12 positions matching TRBD2. Germline CDR1 MGHRA, CDR2 YSYEKL. V shed 6 bases, J shed 2 bases, and the junction held 5 bases outside the gene matches. This CDR3 has 16 amino acids. The CDR3 coding sequence is TGCGCCAGCAGTAGGACTAGCGGGGCGGCCTACAATGAGCAGTTCTTC. This encodes CASSRTSGAAYNEQFF.

This clonotype has just one count. The junction departs from germline at one end; a sequencing error may be responsible. The J gene is TRBJ2-7, the V gene TRBV4-2, with TRBD2 matching 8 bases. The germline V gene has CDR1 LGHNA and CDR2 YNFKEQ. This CDR3 has 18 amino acids. As DNA, the CDR3 is TGTGCCAGCAGCCAAGGAAGGATGGGGCGGGGGGCAACCTACGAACAGTACTTC. Translation gives CASSQGRMGRGATYEQYF.

The DNA of the CDR3 is TGTGCCAGCAGCGTAACCAACCGGGGCGGCTATGGCTACACCTTC. Translation gives CASSVTNRGGYGYTF. The V gene is TRBV9, the J gene TRBJ1-2; weak D call: TRBD1 (5 bases). This CDR3 spans 15 amino acids. V was cut by 1 base and J by 4 bases, with 14 bases left in between. The V gene's germline CDR1 is SGDLS and CDR2 YYNGEE.

The J gene is TRBJ1-5, the V gene TRBV15; no clear D. Germline lookup yields CDR1 LNHNV and CDR2 YYDKDF (reference sequence). The ends were cut back, 0 bases at V and 6 bases at J, with 12 bases in the middle. This CDR3 comprises 15 residues. The CDR3 protein is CATSRDRADRQPQHF. The CDR3 nucleotides read TGTGCCACCAGCAGAGATCGGGCGGATCGTCAGCCCCAGCATTTT.

This chain joins TRBV7-2 and TRBJ2-3, with TRBD2 matching over 9 bases. The CDR3 extends over 14 amino acids. Germline assignment: CDR1 SGHTA and CDR2 FQGNSA. With 1 base clipped from V and 12 bases from J, the junction kept 8 bases outside the gene matches. The CDR3 here is CASSLEGLACSQYF. For the CDR3, the DNA is TGTGCCAGCAGCTTAGAGGGACTAGCATGCAGTCAGTATTTT.

CDR3 residues: CASTRFSGGYNEQFF. The CDR3 DNA reads as TGTGCCAGCACCCGTTTTAGCGGGGGGTACAATGAGCAGTTCTTC. The rearrangement links TRBV6-2 or TRBV6-3 to TRBJ2-1; 10 positions match TRBD2. The CDR3 has 15 amino acids. J gave up 4 bases and V 7 bases, and 7 bases lay outside the gene matches. Per the germline V gene, CDR1 is MNHEY and CDR2 is SVGEGT.

The V gene is TRBV2, the J gene TRBJ1-2; TRBD1 matches at 9 bases. V lost 8 bases, J lost 4 bases, and 11 bases stayed unmatched. The CDR3 is 15 amino acids. CDR1 is SNHLY, CDR2 FYNNEI, per germline. The CDR3 DNA reads as TGTGCCAGCTCTCCGGGACAGGGAATCGTCTATGGCTACACCTTC. It encodes CASSPGQGIVYGYTF.

On this clonotype: One end of the junction varies from germline; a read error may be responsible. The chain links TRBV9 to TRBJ2-3, with TRBD1 as a possible D gene (6 bases). The germline V gene encodes CDR1 SGDLS and CDR2 YYNGEE. The CDR3 has 14 residues. For the CDR3, the DNA is TGTGCCAGCAGCGTAGAAACAGGGTCAGATACACAGTATTTT. Translation gives CASSVETGSDTQYF.

J is TRBJ2-7 and V is TRBV27; TRBD1 agrees at 8 bases. The V and J ends lost 5 bases and 0 bases, in that order; junction bases with no gene match: 6. The CDR3 totals 15 residues. Germline loops: CDR1 MNHEY, CDR2 SMNVEV (reference sequence). CDR3 loop: CASSAGTGISYEQYF. The CDR3 region has the DNA TGTGCCAGCAGTGCCGGGACAGGTATCTCCTACGAGCAGTACTTC.

V and J are TRBV18 and TRBJ1-2, with D maybe TRBD1 (5 bases). With 4 bases removed from V and 4 bases from J, the gap between germline ends came to 16 bases. Germline loops: CDR1 KGHSH, CDR2 LQKENI. This CDR3 comprises 15 residues. The CDR3 is CASSHPQATAYGYTF. The CDR3 nucleotides read TGTGCCAGCTCACACCCACAGGCGACCGCCTATGGCTACACCTTC.

J is TRBJ2-3 and V is TRBV5-6, with D tentatively TRBD2 (6 bases). Trimming shortened V by 3 bases and J by 4 bases, and 18 bases separated the two germline ends. This CDR3 has 16 residues. CDR1 and CDR2 from the germline V gene are SGHDT and YYEEEE. CDR3 nucleotides: TGTGCCAGCAGCTGGGGGACTCTCCCCGTCGCAGATACGCAGTATTTT. Translating gives CASSWGTLPVADTQYF.

This clonotype was found once. The rearrangement links TRBV4-2 to TRBJ2-2; the D gene is possibly TRBD2 (5 bases). Trimming removed 6 bases at V and 7 bases at J, with 18 bases between. The length of the CDR3 is 15 residues. The germline gives CDR1 LGHNA, CDR2 YNFKEQ. This chain's CDR3 is CASSPLRTGGGELFF. As DNA, the CDR3 is TGTGCCAGCAGTCCACTCCGGACCGGAGGCGGGGAGCTGTTTTTT.

V gene TRBV20-1 combines with J gene TRBJ1-2; D is uncertain. CDR1 is DFQATT and CDR2 is SNEGSKA in the germline V gene (reference sequence). The ends were cut back, 3 bases at V and 7 bases at J, with 15 bases in the middle. There are 13 residues in the CDR3. The CDR3 nucleotides read TGCAGTGCTAGTCCTGCGGTCGGCGGTGGCTACACCTTC. As protein: CSASPAVGGGYTF.

V gene TRBV11-2 combines with J gene TRBJ2-1; TRBD2 might be the D (6 bases). V lost 4 bases to trimming and J lost 6 bases, with 13 bases between them. The CDR3 extends over 14 amino acids. Germline lookup yields CDR1 SGHAT and CDR2 FQNNGV. CDR3 protein: CASSSRGMVNEQFF. DNA for the CDR3: TGTGCCAGCAGCTCCCGGGGGATGGTCAATGAGCAGTTCTTC.

This chain connects TRBV3-1 to TRBJ1-1; no clear D gene. The CDR3 spans 14 residues. Deletions cut 2 bases from V and 8 bases from J, with 15 bases between. CDR1 and CDR2 from the germline V gene are LGHDT and YNNKEL (reference sequence). CDR3 amino acids: CASSQRFAAWEAFF. The CDR3 nucleotides are TGTGCCAGCAGCCAAAGATTTGCAGCCTGGGAAGCTTTCTTT.

The rearrangement joins TRBV29-1 to TRBJ2-7; a weak D match, TRBD2 (6 bases). V was trimmed by 8 bases and J by 5 bases, leaving 16 bases between them. Looked up from germline, CDR1 is SQVTM and CDR2 is ANQGSEA. The CDR3 has 12 amino acids. CDR3 residues: CSIQAGSHEQYF. The CDR3 coding sequence is TGCAGCATTCAAGCGGGTTCCCACGAGCAGTACTTC.